Below, 19 T cell receptor beta chains from the same sample are listed, as sequenced in a study of T cell responses to AZD1222 COVID-19 vaccine (dated by TCRdb to the early 2020s). Library creation used the immunoSEQ multiplex PCR assay. In its TCRdb copy, this immuneACCESS table keeps in-frame sequences only and misses some clones. Where compared with another copy, unresolved V genes explain less than half of these, and the others have no known cause. Across this sample there are 130,000 to 150,000 clones, with around 90% seen only once. The ten most abundant clones make up under 5.5% of the sample. The label giving this sample's time point can be read as: about 28 days (+/-7) after the second vaccine dose. The label giving this sample's treatment or condition can be read as: meningococcal conjugate vaccine given as trial control. The sample was peripheral blood, taken 28 days after the second dose of the MenACWY control vaccine. The receptors originated from an adult who received the MenACWY meningococcal vaccine as a control.

This clone was seen once. The chain couples TRBV30 to TRBJ1-1; D remains unclear. The ends were cut back, 7 bases at V and 5 bases at J, with 11 bases in the middle. Germline assignment: CDR1 GTSNPN and CDR2 SVGIG (reference sequence). This CDR3 is built from 11 residues. The CDR3: CAFTSGTEAFF. The CDR3 bases are TGTGCCTTTACCTCGGGAACTGAAGCTTTCTTT.

This clone was seen more than once but under ten times. CDR3 loop: CASSQDQRAGNTIYF. In DNA, the CDR3 is TGTGCCAGCAGCCAAGATCAGAGGGCTGGAAACACCATATATTTT. This rearrangement joins TRBV4-2 to TRBJ1-3, with unresolved D. CDR3 length equals 15 residues. Trimming shortened V by 0 bases and J by 2 bases, and 8 bases separated the two germline ends. Germline V gives CDR1 LGHNA, CDR2 YNFKEQ.

The V and J genes are TRBV5-4 and TRBJ2-7; 7 nucleotides line up with TRBD2. V lost 1 base to trimming and J lost 5 bases; unmatched junction nucleotides: 9. Per the germline V gene, CDR1 is SGHNT and CDR2 is YYREEE (reference sequence). This CDR3 spans 15 amino acids. The CDR3 region is CASSLILAAGNEQYF. The CDR3 DNA reads TGTGCCAGCAGCTTGATCCTGGCAGCGGGAAACGAGCAGTACTTC.

The V call is TRBV7-2, the J call TRBJ1-6; D unclear. The CDR3 totals 13 residues. V lost 1 base, J lost 11 bases, and 9 bases lay in between. Germline V CDR1 and CDR2: SGHTA, FQGNSA. CDR3 sequence reads: CASSLGVGAPLHF. The CDR3 DNA is TGTGCCAGCAGCTTAGGTGTGGGTGCACCCCTCCACTTT.

The chain recombines TRBV11-2 with TRBJ2-3; possibly TRBD2 for D (5 bases). V was shortened by 2 bases and J by 4 bases, with 7 bases between the two germline ends. Looked up from germline, CDR1 is SGHAT and CDR2 is FQNNGV. This CDR3 has 13 residues. The CDR3, as DNA: TGTGCCAGCAGCTTACTGGGAGCAGATACGCAGTATTTT. It yields the protein CASSLLGADTQYF.

The rearrangement uses TRBV2 and TRBJ2-5; D may match TRBD1 or TRBD2 (5 bases each). V was trimmed by 5 bases and J by 7 bases, leaving 17 bases between them. This CDR3 comprises 14 residues. Germline V gives CDR1 SNHLY, CDR2 FYNNEI. Written as DNA, the CDR3 is TGTGCCAGCAGTTGGGTAGGGACCGAAGGGACCCAGTACTTC. It is translated as CASSWVGTEGTQYF.

This clone was counted once. The rearrangement joins TRBV7-2 to TRBJ2-2, with D perhaps TRBD1 or TRBD2 (5 bases each). The germline V and J ends were trimmed by 3 bases and 4 bases, with 12 bases remaining between them. From germline, CDR1 is SGHTA and CDR2 FQGNSA. The length of the CDR3 is 15 residues. CDR3 bases: TGTGCCAGCAGCTTGAGGGGTTTGGTCACCGGGGAGCTGTTTTTT. Amino acid sequence: CASSLRGLVTGELFF.

The chain combines TRBV6-4 with TRBJ2-3; TRBD2 aligns across 9 bases. Germline-derived CDR1 and CDR2 are MRHNA and SNTAGT. The trim removed 4 bases at V and 6 bases at J, leaving 11 bases unmatched. The CDR3 spans 16 residues. The chain's CDR3 is CASSARGGDSGDTQYF. In nucleotides, the CDR3 is TGTGCCAGCAGTGCCCGCGGGGGGGACTCCGGGGATACGCAGTATTTT.

The CDR3 loop reads CASSLTGTTNEKLFF. The CDR3, as DNA: TGTGCCAGCAGTTTGACAGGGACAACTAATGAAAAACTGTTTTTT. The chain recombines TRBV28 with TRBJ1-4; 7 bases fit TRBD1. Germline V gene data show CDR1 as MDHEN and CDR2 as SYDVKM. The CDR3 is 15 residues long. The V segment lost 3 bases and the J segment 0 bases; nucleotides outside the gene matches: 1.

The rearrangement uses TRBV20-1 and TRBJ2-3; D is ambiguous. This CDR3 spans 8 amino acids. CDR1 is DFQATT, CDR2 SNEGSKA, per germline (reference sequence). This CDR3 reads CRPDTQYF. Written as DNA, the CDR3 is TGCAGGCCGGATACGCAGTATTTT.

V usage is TRBV7-2 and J usage is TRBJ1-1; D is ambiguous. This CDR3 region has 14 residues. V was pared by 3 bases and J by 7 bases, with 15 bases between. Per germline, CDR1 SGHTA and CDR2 FQGNSA. The CDR3 DNA reads as TGTGCCAGCAGCTTTAAAAGGGCGCGAGGTGAAGCTTTCTTT. Amino acids: CASSFKRARGEAFF.

J is TRBJ2-7 and V is TRBV2; the match to TRBD2 covers 14 bases. The CDR3 has 14 residues. V lost 8 bases and J lost 5; bases outside the gene matches: 5. Germline V gene lookup returns CDR1 SNHLY and CDR2 FYNNEI. The CDR3 sequence is CASAGTSGSDEQYF. The CDR3 nucleotides read TGTGCCAGCGCCGGGACTAGCGGGAGTGACGAGCAGTACTTC.

A single count supports this clone. The chain has TRBV5-1 and TRBJ2-2, with D possibly TRBD1 on 5 matching bases. Trimming pared 4 bases from V and 4 bases from J, leaving 11 bases between. CDR1 and CDR2 from the germline V gene are SGHRS and YFSETQ. This CDR3 spans 14 amino acids. The CDR3 protein is CASSHSRGTGELFF. For the CDR3, the DNA is TGCGCCAGCAGCCATTCAAGGGGCACCGGGGAGCTGTTTTTT.

The CDR3 here is CASSSSFRSLYEQYF. The DNA for the CDR3 is TGTGCCAGCAGCTCCTCATTCCGTTCCTTGTACGAGCAGTACTTC. This chain joins TRBV7-9 and TRBJ2-7; D is uncertain. This CDR3 spans 15 amino acids. V was clipped by 4 bases and J by 4 bases, with 17 bases between them. Germline V gene data show CDR1 as SEHNR and CDR2 as FQNEAQ (reference sequence). The full variable domain, its missing parts supplied by reference TRBV7-9 and TRBJ2-7, is DTGVSQNPRHKITKRGQNVTFRCDPISEHNRLYWYRQTLGQGPEFLTYFQNEAQLEKSRLLSDRFSAERPKGSFSTLEIQRTEQGDSAMYLCASSSSFRSLYEQYFGPGTRLTVT.

This clone was seen once. V gene TRBV11-3 combines with J gene TRBJ2-5, with a weak D call TRBD1 (6 bases). V shed 0 bases and J shed 5 bases, with 13 bases lying between them. There are 15 residues in the CDR3. CDR1 SGHNT and CDR2 YENEEA come from the germline V gene. This CDR3 is CASSLEWGLGETQYF. The DNA of the CDR3 is TGTGCCAGCAGCTTAGAATGGGGGCTAGGGGAGACCCAGTACTTC.

The J gene is TRBJ2-1, the V gene TRBV4-2, with 11 bases aligning to TRBD2. Trimming cost V 4 bases and J 6 bases; bases outside gene matches: 5. The CDR3 has 15 residues. Looked up from germline, CDR1 is LGHNA and CDR2 is YNFKEQ. For the CDR3, the DNA is TGTGCCAGCAGCCTTCAGACTAGCGGGGCCAATGAGCAGTTCTTC. Its translation is CASSLQTSGANEQFF.

This clone is a singleton in its sample. The chain combines TRBV2 with TRBJ1-5, with D hard to call. The CDR3 contains 14 residues. Per the germline V gene, CDR1 is SNHLY and CDR2 is FYNNEI. V was trimmed by 7 bases and J by 0 bases, leaving 10 bases between them. DNA for the CDR3: TGTGCCAGCACGCAGAGTAATAGCAATCAGCCCCAGCATTTT. This translates into CASTQSNSNQPQHF.

The rearrangement joins TRBV19 to TRBJ2-7; 9 bases are a match to TRBD2. The CDR3 is 14 residues long. Germline-derived CDR1 and CDR2 are LNHDA and SQIVND (reference sequence). V gave up 6 bases and J gave up 1 base; unmatched junction bases: 4. This CDR3 is CASRERGASYEQYF. The CDR3 DNA reads as TGTGCCAGTAGGGAGCGGGGGGCTTCCTACGAGCAGTACTTC. The full variable domain, rest sourced from reference TRBV19 and TRBJ2-7, is DGGITQSPKYLFRKEGQNVTLSCEQNLNHDAMYWYRQDPGQGLRLIYYSQIVNDFQKGDIAEGYSVSREKKESFPLTVTSAQKNPTAFYLCASRERGASYEQYFGPGTRLTVT.

The chain is built from TRBV11-1 and TRBJ2-3; either TRBD1 or TRBD2 may fit D (5 bases each). The CDR3 runs to 14 residues. The V end was cut by 6 bases, the J end by 3 bases, with 13 bases between. CDR1 and CDR2 from the germline V gene are SGHAT and FQDESV (reference sequence). This CDR3 is CASRGPFGTDTQYF. The CDR3 DNA reads TGTGCCAGCAGGGGACCCTTTGGGACAGATACGCAGTATTTT. The entire variable domain, with the rest obtained from reference TRBV11-1 and TRBJ2-3, is as follows: EAEVAQSPRYKITEKSQAVAFWCDPISGHATLYWYRQILGQGPELLVQFQDESVVDDSQLPKDRFSAERLKGVDSTLKIQPAELGDSAMYLCASRGPFGTDTQYFGPGTRLTVL.